In its sample, the clone carrying this T cell receptor (beta chain) is medium-sized. The antigen remains undetermined. Thyroid surgery had not been preceded by any treatment in any patient. This entry comes from a study of metastatic and nonmetastatic thyroid tumors. Study-wide points: The study reportedly found significantly higher TCR beta diversity in malignant thyroid tumors than benign nodules, in blood and tumor.

MiXCR reprocessed the PCR reads for TCRdb. The table records 32,000 or so clones, roughly 19% of them present only once. This sequence was found in a male donor with papillary thyroid cancer or a benign thyroid nodule (not recorded which). Some clones in this sample may be carry-over from other donors' samples. Material for sequencing was blood.

The chain's CDR3 is CASLPISSGANVLTF. The CDR3 DNA sequence: TGTGCCAGCCTACCGATCAGCTCTGGGGCCAACGTCCTGACTTTC. J is TRBJ2-6 and V is TRBV6-1; D not resolved. From germline, CDR1 is MNHNS and CDR2 SASEGT. CDR3 length equals 15 residues. The V end was cut by 8 bases, the J end by 0 bases, with 11 bases between.